Listed below are T cell receptor beta chains from one sample, sequenced in a study of blood T cell repertoires in COVID-19. Sequencing used immunoSEQ multiplex PCR; TCRdb keeps in-frame clones, though not all of them. The sample lists approximately 270,000 clones; around 82% were seen once. Sequenced input: peripheral blood. These TCRs come from a human donor with COVID-19, enrolled during active disease. The donor label of this sample is uncertain. The CDR3 runs from the conserved cysteine through the conserved F or W. A D gene is named only where the DNA matches it firmly. The size field is filled for only some rows; it gives once, few, many or a size class.

>-|-|TRBV7-9|TRBJ2-7
TGTGCCAGCAGCTTATCCGGGACACACATCTACGAGCAGTACTTC
CASSLSGTHIYEQYF
>-|TRBD1|TRBV29-1|TRBJ2-1
TGCAGCGTTGTGGGACAGTACAATGAGCAGTTCTTC
CSVVGQYNEQFF
>-|TRBD2|TRBV19|TRBJ2-1
TGTGCCAGTAGCAGACTAGCGGGGGGGTCCAATGAGCAGTTCTTC
CASSRLAGGSNEQFF
>-|-|TRBV11-1|TRBJ1-1
TGTGCCAGCGGCAGGGTGAACACTGAAGCTTTCTTT
CASGRVNTEAFF
>once|-|TRBV2|TRBJ2-7
TGTGCCAGCAGGGCCGTCTCCTACGAGCAGTACTTC
CASRAVSYEQYF
>-|-|TRBV29-1|TRBJ1-3
TGCAGCGTTGAGACAAACTCTGGAAACACCATATATTTT
CSVETNSGNTIYF
>-|TRBD2|TRBV27|TRBJ2-3
TGTGCCAGCAGTTTATCAGCTAGCGGGCTCACAGATACGCAGTATTTT
CASSLSASGLTDTQYF
>-|TRBD2|TRBV6-5|TRBJ2-7
TGTGCCAGCAGTTACCCCTCGAGCGGGAGCGACGAGCAGTACTTC
CASSYPSSGSDEQYF
>-|TRBD1|TRBV28|TRBJ1-5
TGTGCCAGCAGAACAGGGGAAGTGGGGCAGCCCCAGCATTTT
CASRTGEVGQPQHF
>-|TRBD1|TRBV27|TRBJ1-2
TGTGCCAGCAGTTCACGGACAGGGTTGTGGGGTGGCTACACCTTC
CASSSRTGLWGGYTF
>-|-|TRBV28|TRBJ2-1
TGTGCCAGCAGTCTTAGCGGAAGCTCCTACAATGAGCAGTTCTTC
CASSLSGSSYNEQFF
>-|TRBD2|TRBV19|TRBJ2-2
TGTGCCAGTAGTTCGGGACTAGCGGTCCCGGGGGACACCGGGGAGCTGTTTTTT
CASSSGLAVPGDTGELFF
>-|-|TRBV6-6|TRBJ2-7
TGTGCCAGCAGTTACTCGAGGAGGGACGAAGAGCAGTACTTC
CASSYSRRDEEQYF
>-|-|TRBV28|TRBJ2-6
TGTGCCAGCAGTGGAGAGGGCGCCGGGGCCAACGTCCTGACTTTC
CASSGEGAGANVLTF
>-|TRBD2|TRBV7-2|TRBJ2-3
TGTGCCAGCGTACTAAGGCTAGCGGGATATCGGGGCACAGATACGCAGTATTTT
CASVLRLAGYRGTDTQYF
>-|TRBD1|TRBV19|TRBJ2-7
TGTGCCAGTAGTACCCGGGACAGACTCTACGAGCAGTACTTC
CASSTRDRLYEQYF
>-|-|TRBV6-5|TRBJ2-3
TGTGCCAGCAGTTACGAGCGGGGCACAGATACGCAGTATTTT
CASSYERGTDTQYF
>-|TRBD1|TRBV2|TRBJ2-1
TGTGCCAGCAGCGAGGACAGGCCTCCCTACAATGAGCAGTTCTTC
CASSEDRPPYNEQFF
>-|-|TRBV5-6|TRBJ1-3
TGTGCCAGCAGCGGTCTGGGACTTCGCTCTGGAAACACCATATATTTT
CASSGLGLRSGNTIYF
>-|TRBD2|TRBV5-1|TRBJ2-7
TGCGCCAGCAGCGTAGCGGGAGGGCCCTACGAGCAGTACTTC
CASSVAGGPYEQYF
>-|-|TRBV9|TRBJ1-1
TGTGCCAGCAGCTTGCGGAGAGACTTGAACACTGAAGCTTTCTTT
CASSLRRDLNTEAFF
>-|TRBD1|TRBV28|TRBJ2-1
TGTGCCAGCAGTTTCCCAGGGACAGGGCCTTACAATGAGCAGTTCTTC
CASSFPGTGPYNEQFF
>few|TRBD1|TRBV20-1|TRBJ2-7
TGCAGTGCCTTACAGGGGGCGGAGTACTTC
CSALQGAEYF
>-|TRBD2|TRBV6-2/TRBV6-3|TRBJ2-7
TGTGCCAGCAGTTACGGACTAGCGGAATCCTACGAGCAGTACTTC
CASSYGLAESYEQYF
>-|-|TRBV7-2|TRBJ2-1
TGTGCCAGCAGCTTAGGCTATCAGCGGAGCTCCTACAATGAGCAGTTCTTC
CASSLGYQRSSYNEQFF
>once|-|TRBV6-5|TRBJ2-7
TGTGCCAGCAGTCGGAGTCCATCGTACGAGCAGTACTTC
CASSRSPSYEQYF
>-|-|TRBV5-1|TRBJ1-3
TGCGCCAGCAGCTTGTCGACAGGCATTACTGGAAACACCATATATTTT
CASSLSTGITGNTIYF
>-|-|TRBV5-6|TRBJ1-5
TGTGCCAGCAGCTCGACAACCCCTAGCAATCAGCCCCAGCATTTT
CASSSTTPSNQPQHF
>-|-|TRBV5-1|TRBJ2-7
TGCGCCAGCGGAAACGGCGGGGAGCAGTACTTC
CASGNGGEQYF
>-|-|TRBV7-2|TRBJ1-1
TGTGCCAGCAGCTCCGACAGGACTTACACTGAAGCTTTCTTT
CASSSDRTYTEAFF
>-|-|TRBV9|TRBJ2-2
TGTGCCAGCAGCGTAGACGGAGCCGGGGAGCTGTTTTTT
CASSVDGAGELFF
>-|TRBD1|TRBV28|TRBJ2-1
TGTGCCAGCAAAGAGGGGGCCTCACCGATTTACAATGAGCAGTTCTTC
CASKEGASPIYNEQFF
>-|-|TRBV6-2/TRBV6-3|TRBJ1-1
TGTGCCAGCAGTTACTCGAGGTCCAGTATGGACACTGAAGCTTTCTTT
CASSYSRSSMDTEAFF
>-|TRBD1|TRBV7-2|TRBJ1-5
TGTGCCAGCAGCCCTGACAGGGGTAACAATCAGCCCCAGCATTTT
CASSPDRGNNQPQHF
>-|-|TRBV3-1/TRBV3-2|TRBJ2-3
TGTGCCAGCAGCGAGGCAGGGAGCACAGATACGCAGTATTTT
CASSEAGSTDTQYF
>-|-|TRBV12-2|TRBJ2-1
TGTGCAAGTCGCTTAGCATTTCCTGAGCCCCCGGATGAGCAGTTCTTC
CASRLAFPEPPDEQFF
>-|-|TRBV15|TRBJ2-7
TGTGCCACCAGCAGAGATTGGAGGGGGCGGGCCGAGCAGTACTTC
CATSRDWRGRAEQYF
>-|-|TRBV29-1|TRBJ1-3
TGCAGCGTTGTGGTGTTGGACTTACGAAACACCATATATTTT
CSVVVLDLRNTIYF
>-|-|TRBV10-3|TRBJ2-7
TGTGCCATCAGACAGGGCTACGAGCAGTACTTC
CAIRQGYEQYF
>-|-|TRBV2|TRBJ1-2
TGTGCCAGCAGTTACCGACAGTCGGACTATGGCTACACCTTC
CASSYRQSDYGYTF
>-|-|TRBV11-1|TRBJ1-2
TGTGCCAGCAGCTCCCGGGACTATGGCTACACCTTC
CASSSRDYGYTF
>-|-|TRBV6-1|TRBJ1-3
TGTGCCAGCAGCCGGATCCGGAGCTCTGGAAACACCATATATTTT
CASSRIRSSGNTIYF
>-|TRBD1|TRBV30|TRBJ1-6
TGTGCCTGGAGTAATTGGGACAGGGGGCGCCCCCTCCACTTT
CAWSNWDRGRPLHF
>-|-|TRBV5-1|TRBJ2-1
TGCGCCAGCAGCTTATTCGGGATATCCTACAATGAGCAGTTCTTC
CASSLFGISYNEQFF
>-|TRBD1|TRBV29-1|TRBJ1-5
TGCAGCGTAGCGGACAGGGGAAATCAGCCCCAGCATTTT
CSVADRGNQPQHF
>-|-|TRBV5-4|TRBJ1-3
TGTGCCAGCAGCTCCTCGGGGGGATCTGGAAACACCATATATTTT
CASSSSGGSGNTIYF
>-|TRBD2|TRBV2|TRBJ2-1
TGTGCCAGCAGTGAACTACTAGCGGGAGTCGATGAGCAGTTCTTC
CASSELLAGVDEQFF
>-|-|TRBV28|TRBJ1-1
TGTGCCAGCAGTTTCCACCCCAACATGAACACTGAAGCTTTCTTT
CASSFHPNMNTEAFF
>-|-|TRBV11-2|TRBJ2-5
TGTGCCAGCAGCCCCCTTCGGTCCCAGGAAGAGACCCAGTACTTC
CASSPLRSQEETQYF
>-|-|TRBV30|TRBJ2-3
TGTGCCTGGAGTGTACGTAGAGATACGCAGTATTTT
CAWSVRRDTQYF
>-|TRBD2|TRBV28|TRBJ2-2
TGTGCCAGCAGTTTTCGAGCGGGAGGGGCCGGGGAGCTGTTTTTT
CASSFRAGGAGELFF
>once|TRBD1|TRBV29-1|TRBJ2-3
TGCAGCGTCCCCACTGACAGGGATTACTCTAGCACAGATACGCAGTATTTT
CSVPTDRDYSSTDTQYF
>once|TRBD1|TRBV19|TRBJ1-1
TGTGCCAGTATGGGGACAGGGTCCACTGAAGCTTTCTTT
CASMGTGSTEAFF
>-|-|TRBV6-1|TRBJ1-4
TGTGCCAGCAGTGATTATTTGGTCAGAGAAAAACTGTTTTTT
CASSDYLVREKLFF
>-|TRBD2|TRBV4-3|TRBJ2-1
TGCGCCAGCAGCCAACTCCGGGGGGGTTACAATGAGCAGTTCTTC
CASSQLRGGYNEQFF
>once|TRBD2|TRBV9|TRBJ2-1
TGTGCCAGCAGCGTAGGAGGTACTAGCGGGAGAGGAGGAATTAGCGGAAATGAGCAGTTCTTC
CASSVGGTSGRGGISGNEQFF
>-|-|TRBV6-5|TRBJ2-1
TGTGCCAGCAGCCAGGCAGGCAACATCCCTAATGAGCAGTTCTTC
CASSQAGNIPNEQFF
>-|TRBD1|TRBV5-1|TRBJ1-1
TGCGCCAGCAGCTTGGCCGGATGGGGGACAGGGGGCCTGAACACTGAAGCTTTCTTT
CASSLAGWGTGGLNTEAFF
>once|TRBD2|TRBV4-3|TRBJ2-7
TGCGCCAGCAGCCAAGATGAAAGCGGGAGGGCCTTAATCCGCTCCGAGCAGTACTTC
CASSQDESGRALIRSEQYF